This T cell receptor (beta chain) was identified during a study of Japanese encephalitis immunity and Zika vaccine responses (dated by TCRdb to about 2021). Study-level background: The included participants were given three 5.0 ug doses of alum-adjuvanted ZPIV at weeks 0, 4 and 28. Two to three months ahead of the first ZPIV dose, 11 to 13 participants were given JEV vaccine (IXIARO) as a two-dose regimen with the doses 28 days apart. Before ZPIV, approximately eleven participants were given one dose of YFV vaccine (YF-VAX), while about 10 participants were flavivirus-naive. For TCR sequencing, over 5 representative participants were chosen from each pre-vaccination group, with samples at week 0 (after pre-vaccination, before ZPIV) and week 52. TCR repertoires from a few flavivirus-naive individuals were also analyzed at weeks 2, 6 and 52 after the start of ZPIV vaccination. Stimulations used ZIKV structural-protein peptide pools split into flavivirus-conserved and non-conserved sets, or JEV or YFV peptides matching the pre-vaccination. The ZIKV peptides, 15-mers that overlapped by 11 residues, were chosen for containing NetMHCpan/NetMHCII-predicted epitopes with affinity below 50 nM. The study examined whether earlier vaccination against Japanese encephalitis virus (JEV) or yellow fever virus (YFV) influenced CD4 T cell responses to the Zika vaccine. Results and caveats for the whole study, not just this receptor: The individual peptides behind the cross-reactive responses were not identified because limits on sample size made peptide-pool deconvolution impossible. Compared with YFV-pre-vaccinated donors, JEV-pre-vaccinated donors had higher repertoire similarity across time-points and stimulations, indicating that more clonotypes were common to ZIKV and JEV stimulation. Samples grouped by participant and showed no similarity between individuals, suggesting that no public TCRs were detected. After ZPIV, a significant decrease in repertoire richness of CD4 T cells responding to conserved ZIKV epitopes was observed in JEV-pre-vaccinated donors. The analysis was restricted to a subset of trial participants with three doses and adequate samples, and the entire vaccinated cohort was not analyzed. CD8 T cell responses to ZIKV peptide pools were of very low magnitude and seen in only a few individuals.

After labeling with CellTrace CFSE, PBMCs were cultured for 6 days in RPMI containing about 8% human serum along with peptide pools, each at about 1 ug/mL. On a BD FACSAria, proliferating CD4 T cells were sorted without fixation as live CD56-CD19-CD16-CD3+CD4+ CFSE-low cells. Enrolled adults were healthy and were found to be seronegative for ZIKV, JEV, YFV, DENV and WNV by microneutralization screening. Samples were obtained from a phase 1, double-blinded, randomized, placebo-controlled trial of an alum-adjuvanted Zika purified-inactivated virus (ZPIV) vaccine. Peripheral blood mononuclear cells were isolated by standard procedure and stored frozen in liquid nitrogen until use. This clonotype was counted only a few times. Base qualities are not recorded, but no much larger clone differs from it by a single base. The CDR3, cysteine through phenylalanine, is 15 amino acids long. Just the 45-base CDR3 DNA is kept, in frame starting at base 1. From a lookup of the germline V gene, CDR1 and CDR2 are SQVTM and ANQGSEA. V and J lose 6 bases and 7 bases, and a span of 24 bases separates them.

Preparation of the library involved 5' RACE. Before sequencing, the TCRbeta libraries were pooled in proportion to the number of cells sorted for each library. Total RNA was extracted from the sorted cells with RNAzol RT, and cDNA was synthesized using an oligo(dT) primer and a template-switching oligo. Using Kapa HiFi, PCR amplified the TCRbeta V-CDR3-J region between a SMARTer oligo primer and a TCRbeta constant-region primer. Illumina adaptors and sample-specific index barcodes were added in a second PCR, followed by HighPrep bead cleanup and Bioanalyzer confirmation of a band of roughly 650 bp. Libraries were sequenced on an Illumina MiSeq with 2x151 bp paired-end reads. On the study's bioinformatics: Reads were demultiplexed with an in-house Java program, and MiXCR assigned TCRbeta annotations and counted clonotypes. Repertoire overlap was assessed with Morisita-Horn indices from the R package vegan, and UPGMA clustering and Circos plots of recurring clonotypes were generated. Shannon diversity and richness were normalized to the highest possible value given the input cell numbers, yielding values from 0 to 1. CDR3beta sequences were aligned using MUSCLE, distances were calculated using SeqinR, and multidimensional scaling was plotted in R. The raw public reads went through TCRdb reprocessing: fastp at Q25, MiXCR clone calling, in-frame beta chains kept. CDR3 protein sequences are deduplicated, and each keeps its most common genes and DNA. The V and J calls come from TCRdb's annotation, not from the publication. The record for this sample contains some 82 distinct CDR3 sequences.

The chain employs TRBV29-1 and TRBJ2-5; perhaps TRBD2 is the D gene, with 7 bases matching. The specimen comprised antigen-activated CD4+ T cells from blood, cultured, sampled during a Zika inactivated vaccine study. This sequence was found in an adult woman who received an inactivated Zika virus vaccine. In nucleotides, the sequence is TGCAGCGTGGGGTCGGGGGGCGGGTTGTTGGGGACCCAGTACTTC. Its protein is CSVGSGGGLLGTQYF.